Shown below are 17 T cell receptor beta chains from a single sample sequenced in a study of blood T cell repertoires in COVID-19. Produced via immunoSEQ multiplex PCR; TCRdb's table is partial and in-frame only. The sample yields approximately 200,000 clones, 85% to 90% seen once. The source material was PBMCs or T cells enriched from blood (not recorded which). These receptors originate from a man aged 25 to 45 who had recovered from COVID-19.

The chain joins TRBV6-5 to TRBJ2-5; 7 bases match TRBD1. The germline V gene encodes CDR1 MNHEY and CDR2 SVGAGI. V dropped 5 bases and J dropped 0; count of bases not matched to a gene: 0. CDR3 length equals 13 residues. CDR3 DNA sequence: TGTGCCAGCAGTACAGGGGACCAAGAGACCCAGTACTTC. It translates to CASSTGDQETQYF.

The chain couples TRBV23-1 to TRBJ1-5, with TRBD1 matching over 8 bases. TRBV23-1 carries the ORF label, with uncertain function. The CDR3 has 18 amino acids. J was trimmed by 1 base and V by 1 base; bases with no gene match: 9. The CDR3 reads CASSQWGRQGWSNQPQHF. For the CDR3, the DNA is TGCGCCAGCAGTCAATGGGGCCGACAGGGGTGGAGCAATCAGCCCCAGCATTTT.

The chain combines TRBV19 with TRBJ2-3; 9 bases line up with TRBD1. With V trimmed by 7 bases and J by 1 base, 6 bases remained unmatched. The CDR3 is 15 amino acids. Germline CDR1 reads LNHDA; CDR2 reads SQIVND (reference sequence). The CDR3 spells CASTIRDRGTDTQYF. Here the CDR3 DNA reads TGTGCCAGTACCATCCGGGACAGGGGCACAGATACGCAGTATTTT.

This chain joins TRBV30 and TRBJ2-3; 7 bases match TRBD1. CDR3 length: 14 residues. Trimming cost V 2 bases and J 6 bases; bases outside gene matches: 8. Germline assignment: CDR1 GTSNPN and CDR2 SVGIG (reference sequence). As DNA, the CDR3 is TGTGCCTGGAGTCGGGGCAGGGGGTTCGATACGCAGTATTTT. This translates into CAWSRGRGFDTQYF.

V and J are TRBV7-9 and TRBJ1-1, with D maybe TRBD1 (5 bases). The CDR3 is 13 amino acids. In germline, CDR1 is SEHNR, CDR2 FQNEAQ (reference sequence). V was pared by 5 bases and J by 10 bases, with 17 bases between. The CDR3: CASSTANNGGAFF. The CDR3 coding sequence is TGTGCCAGCAGCACCGCGAACAACGGGGGAGCTTTCTTT.

This clone was seen only a few times. The chain joins TRBV7-9 to TRBJ2-7; 11 bases map to TRBD2. Germline V gene data show CDR1 as SEHNR and CDR2 as FQNEAQ (reference sequence). The CDR3 covers 18 residues. The J segment lost 3 bases and the V segment lost 8 bases, leaving 18 bases of the junction unmatched. The CDR3 coding sequence is TGTGCCAGCCCGCCCGGACTAGCGGGTGGAAGGGACAACTACGAGCAGTACTTC. It translates to CASPPGLAGGRDNYEQYF.

This chain links TRBV28 with TRBJ1-5, with a possible D match to TRBD1 (5 bases). Germline V gene sequence: CDR1 MDHEN, CDR2 SYDVKM. The CDR3 runs 15 residues. Between the trimmed V and J ends, which lost 2 bases and 1 base, there was a span of 9 bases. Here the CDR3 DNA reads TGTGCCAGCAGTTTACTGTCAGGGAGCAATCAGCCCCAGCATTTT. Its protein product is CASSLLSGSNQPQHF.

The chain has TRBV2 and TRBJ2-3; possible D gene TRBD2, 5 bases. Germline CDR1 and CDR2: SNHLY and FYNNEI. V was trimmed by 4 bases and J by 0 bases, leaving 8 bases between them. The CDR3 consists of 14 residues. The chain's CDR3 is CASSGWTSTDTQYF. The CDR3 DNA sequence: TGTGCCAGCAGTGGTTGGACTAGCACAGATACGCAGTATTTT.

The chain combines TRBV10-3 with TRBJ1-3; 7 bases are a match to TRBD1. Germline V CDR1 and CDR2: ENHRY, SYGVKD. Trimming removed 6 bases from V and 2 bases from J; junction bases left unmatched: 10. The CDR3 loop spans 16 amino acids. The CDR3 coding sequence is TGTGCCATCAGCGCCGGGACAGATCCCCCTGGAAACACCATATATTTT. This gives the protein CAISAGTDPPGNTIYF.

A remark on this clone: The junction does not match germline at one end; this may be a read error. V and J are TRBV5-5 and TRBJ2-7, with a weak D call TRBD2 (6 bases). Germline CDR1 is SGHKS and CDR2 is YYEKEE (reference sequence). This CDR3 is built from 11 residues. The CDR3, as DNA: TGTGCCAGCAGCTTGGGTACGGGAGACCAGTTC. Its protein product is CASSLGTGDQF. The full variable domain, its missing parts supplied by reference TRBV5-5 and TRBJ2-7, is DAGVTQSPTHLIKTRGQQVTLRCSPISGHKSVSWYQQVLGQGPQFIFQYYEKEERGRGNFPDRFSARQFPNYSSELNVNALLLGDSALYLCASSLGTGDQFGPGTRLTVT.

This clone was seen more than once but under ten times. This chain connects TRBV20-1 to TRBJ2-7, with TRBD2 matching over 7 bases. Trimming cost V 3 bases and J 6 bases; bases outside gene matches: 11. CDR1 and CDR2 (germline): DFQATT, SNEGSKA (reference sequence). This CDR3 is 14 amino acids long. The CDR3 region has the DNA TGCAGTGCTAGTCGCATAGGACTAGTCGGCGAGCAGTACTTC. Residues: CSASRIGLVGEQYF.

This clone came up many times. This chain links TRBV11-2 with TRBJ2-1, with 8 bases fitting TRBD2. This CDR3 spans 16 amino acids. The germline V gene encodes CDR1 SGHAT and CDR2 FQNNGV. V dropped 4 bases and J dropped 5; count of bases not matched to a gene: 10. CDR3 region: CASSSLRLARDNEQFF. The CDR3 bases are TGTGCCAGCAGCTCCCTTAGACTAGCGCGGGACAATGAGCAGTTCTTC. Complete variable domain (other parts from reference TRBV11-2 and TRBJ2-1): EAGVAQSPRYKIIEKRQSVAFWCNPISGHATLYWYQQILGQGPKLLIQFQNNGVVDDSQLPKDRFSAERLKGVDSTLKIQPAKLEDSAVYLCASSSLRLARDNEQFFGPGTRLTVL.

The chain couples TRBV6-5 to TRBJ2-5; D gene ambiguous. Germline CDR1 and CDR2: MNHEY and SVGAGI. The CDR3 covers 14 residues. The germline V and J ends were trimmed by 4 bases and 1 base, with 10 bases remaining between them. The CDR3 protein is CASSSQTFQETQYF. The CDR3, as DNA: TGTGCCAGCAGTTCCCAGACTTTCCAAGAGACCCAGTACTTC.

The rearrangement uses TRBV25-1 and TRBJ2-7, with 7 bases aligning to TRBD1. CDR1 and CDR2 from the germline V gene are MGHDK and SYGVNS. The J segment lost 3 bases and the V segment lost 6 bases, leaving 2 bases of the junction unmatched. The CDR3 is made up of 12 amino acids. The CDR3 DNA is TGTGCCAGCAGGGGACAGCTCTACGAGCAGTACTTC. Amino acids: CASRGQLYEQYF.

The chain has TRBV7-8 and TRBJ1-6, with a tentative D call TRBD1 (6 bases). Germline loops: CDR1 SGHVS, CDR2 FQNEAQ. Deletions cut 5 bases from V and 9 bases from J, with 20 bases between. There are 16 residues in the CDR3. CDR3 sequence (DNA): TGTGCCAGCAGCCTAACGACAGGTTCGGTGGTTTCACCCCTCCACTTT. Protein product: CASSLTTGSVVSPLHF.

CDR3 in DNA: TGTGCCAGCAGCTTAACTAGGGCCTCCTACGAGCAGTACTTC. Amino acids: CASSLTRASYEQYF. The gene calls are TRBV11-2 and TRBJ2-7; the D gene is possibly TRBD2 (5 bases). CDR1 is SGHAT and CDR2 is FQNNGV in the germline V gene. The CDR3 length is 14 residues. Trimming took off 2 bases at V and 0 bases at J, with 8 bases between the two ends.

The genes are TRBV30 and TRBJ2-5; D remains unclear. The V end lost 0 bases, the J end lost 7 bases, and 12 bases lay between the germline ends. The CDR3 spans 13 residues. Germline V gives CDR1 GTSNPN, CDR2 SVGIG (reference sequence). This CDR3 is CAWSVDTTGTQYF. For the CDR3, the DNA is TGTGCCTGGAGTGTAGACACCACCGGGACCCAGTACTTC.